Below, one T cell receptor beta chain is given with its context. Its antigen is currently not known. The sample holds no much larger clone one base away, and base qualities are not on file. The data were taken from a study of blood T cell repertoires in COVID-19 (dated by TCRdb to 2018 to 2021). With respect to the entire study: Samples from collaborators originated in the United States, Italy and Spain and spanned both the acute and convalescent phases of COVID-19. The prospective study material was composed of cDNA or gDNA derived from T cells, B-cell-depleted T cells, or PBMCs. Subjects who had been exposed to COVID-19, were actively infected with it, or had recovered from it provided the deeply sampled blood TCRbeta repertoires that made up the dataset. The repertoires were released in a freely available public database intended as a resource for research on the immune response to SARS-CoV-2. Samples came from the ongoing ImmuneRACE study (first 160 participants) plus 1,254 subjects from 6 global collaborators. The sample metadata nearly always contained a de-identified subject ID, COVID-19 status, age in years and sex. Where available, HLA class I and class II types were taken from metadata supplied by the sample provider and were not determined by assay-based typing.

As encoded in the germline V gene, CDR1 is MDHEN while CDR2 is SYDVKM. The CDR3 measures 15 amino acids from cysteine to phenylalanine. The DNA shown is the 45-base CDR3, in frame from base 1. At the junction V is shortened by 6 bases and J by 1 base, with 12 bases in between. TCRbeta CDR3 regions were amplified from genomic DNA by means of the immunoSEQ Assay, a bias-controlled multiplex PCR. For the original study's pipeline: The number of nucleated cells in each sample was estimated from the amplification of reference gene primers within the assay. Sequence reads were collapsed and filtered to measure the absolute abundance of every unique TCRbeta CDR3 rearrangement. For each sample, productive Simpson clonality was calculated by taking the square root of Simpson's diversity index across productive rearrangements. Entries here come from immuneACCESS through TCRdb and include only in-frame sequences with V and J called. Some clones fail to appear in such tables; in the studies checked, an unresolved V gene covers under half of the shortfall, and the cause of the remainder is unknown. The V and J calls and clone size come from that table; D and trimming were worked out from the DNA. The sample table lists some 200,000 clones, around 84% of them with a count of one. Of the sample, approximately 10% falls within the top ten clones.

Collaborating institutions collected whole blood in K2EDTA tubes following their own protocols. Collaborator samples were shipped for TCRbeta analysis as frozen whole blood, isolated PBMCs, or DNA extracted from either sample type. Broader findings and caveats from the paper: The quantity of clinical and demographic metadata differed by source and by participant and was supplied without curation.

This clonotype was obtained from a man in his fifties or sixties with active or convalescent COVID-19. Sequenced input: peripheral blood. The rearrangement joined TRBV28 to TRBJ2-2, and TRBD1 may be the D gene, going by 5 matching bases. The bases read TGTGCCAGCAGCCCCACGACAGAGAACACCGGGGAGCTGTTTTTT. This codes for CASSPTTENTGELFF.